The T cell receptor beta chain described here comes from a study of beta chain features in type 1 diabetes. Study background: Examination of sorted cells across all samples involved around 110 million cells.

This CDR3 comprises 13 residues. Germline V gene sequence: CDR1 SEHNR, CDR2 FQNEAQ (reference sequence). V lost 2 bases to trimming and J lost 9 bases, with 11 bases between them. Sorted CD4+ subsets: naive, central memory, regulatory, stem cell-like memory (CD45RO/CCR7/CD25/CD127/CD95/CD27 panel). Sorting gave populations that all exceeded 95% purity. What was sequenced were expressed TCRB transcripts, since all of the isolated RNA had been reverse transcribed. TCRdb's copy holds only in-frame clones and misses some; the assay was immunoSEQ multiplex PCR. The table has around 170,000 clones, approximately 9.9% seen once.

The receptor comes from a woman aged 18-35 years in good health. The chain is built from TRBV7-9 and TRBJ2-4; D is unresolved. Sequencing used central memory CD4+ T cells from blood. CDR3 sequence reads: CASSLLYESIQYF. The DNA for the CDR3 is TGTGCCAGCAGCTTACTCTACGAGAGCATTCAGTACTTC.